Presented here are 28 T cell receptor beta chains from one specimen sequenced in a study of blood T cell repertoires in COVID-19. Measured with immunoSEQ multiplex PCR; TCRdb has only the in-frame clones, and not every one. The table lists 300,000 or so clones, about 90% of them singletons. The sample was peripheral blood. The receptors were gathered from a woman aged 30 to 39 with COVID-19, enrolled during active disease.

This clone has only one observation. This chain connects TRBV6-4 to TRBJ1-1, with 11 bases lining up with TRBD1. Looked up from germline, CDR1 is MRHNA and CDR2 is SNTAGT. V was clipped by 6 bases and J by 5 bases; unmatched bases: 5. The CDR3 covers 14 residues. This CDR3 is CASRKGQGATEAFF. The CDR3 DNA reads TGTGCCAGCAGAAAAGGACAGGGGGCGACTGAAGCTTTCTTT.

This sequence joins TRBV2 and TRBJ2-1; the D gene is possibly TRBD2 (5 bases). Trimming removed 4 bases at V and 9 bases at J, with 16 bases between. Germline V gives CDR1 SNHLY, CDR2 FYNNEI. The CDR3 runs 14 residues. CDR3 residues: CASSVDEGNTEQFF. CDR3 in DNA: TGTGCCAGCAGTGTCGACGAGGGCAACACTGAGCAGTTCTTC.

The rearrangement joins TRBV7-2 to TRBJ1-2; D is unclear. V was clipped by 3 bases and J by 4 bases, with 9 bases between them. From germline, CDR1 is SGHTA and CDR2 FQGNSA. This CDR3 is 13 amino acids long. CDR3 region: CASSFPVIYGYTF. The CDR3 nucleotides read TGTGCCAGCAGCTTTCCCGTTATCTATGGCTACACCTTC.

This chain connects TRBV5-1 to TRBJ2-7, with D possibly being TRBD1 (6 bases). Between the trimmed V and J ends, which lost 4 bases and 9 bases, there was a span of 14 bases. This CDR3 has 12 amino acids. The germline CDR1 and CDR2 sequences are SGHRS and YFSETQ. Written as DNA, the CDR3 is TGCGCCAGCAGCCCCGGGACAAGTGGGCAGTACTTC. Protein: CASSPGTSGQYF.

This clone appeared once. The chain couples TRBV20-1 to TRBJ2-3; tentatively, D is TRBD1 (5 bases). The CDR3 loop spans 13 amino acids. V shed 3 bases and J shed 4 bases, with 11 bases lying between them. Germline-derived CDR1 and CDR2 are DFQATT and SNEGSKA (reference sequence). CDR3 DNA sequence: TGCAGTGCTAGTTTGGGGCGCGCAGATACGCAGTATTTT. Amino acid sequence: CSASLGRADTQYF.

The rearrangement joins TRBV19 to TRBJ2-5, with D possibly being TRBD2 (6 bases). V lost 1 base and J lost 5, with 11 bases in between. Per germline, CDR1 LNHDA and CDR2 SQIVND (reference sequence). The CDR3 is 14 amino acids. CDR3 sequence (DNA): TGTGCCAGTAGTATAGGCGCGGGATTGGAGACCCAGTACTTC. As protein: CASSIGAGLETQYF. Based on the CDR3 plus reference TRBV19 and TRBJ2-5, the full variable domain is DGGITQSPKYLFRKEGQNVTLSCEQNLNHDAMYWYRQDPGQGLRLIYYSQIVNDFQKGDIAEGYSVSREKKESFPLTVTSAQKNPTAFYLCASSIGAGLETQYFGPGTRLLVL.

The chain combines TRBV19 with TRBJ2-2, with a weak D call TRBD1 (5 bases). The CDR3 covers 15 residues. Deletions cut 3 bases from V and 5 bases from J, with 13 bases between. Germline values: CDR1 LNHDA, CDR2 SQIVND (reference sequence). The CDR3 coding sequence is TGTGCCAGTAGTATTGGTGCAGGGCAAACCGGGGAGCTGTTTTTT. Translation: CASSIGAGQTGELFF.

V usage is TRBV2 and J usage is TRBJ1-6, with D possibly matching TRBD1 (5 bases). Per germline, CDR1 SNHLY and CDR2 FYNNEI. V was shortened by 2 bases and J by 10 bases, with 27 bases between the two germline ends. The CDR3 is 19 residues long. The CDR3, as DNA: TGTGCCAGCAGTGAAAAGGGAGTGGCCAGGGAAGCAGGAGGGTCACCCCTCCACTTT. Its translation is CASSEKGVAREAGGSPLHF.

This clone was detected once. The rearrangement joins TRBV13 to TRBJ2-3, with a weak D call TRBD2 (5 bases). Trimming cost V 4 bases and J 9 bases, with 20 bases left between them. Germline CDR1 PRHDT, CDR2 FYEKMQ (reference sequence). The CDR3 has 15 amino acids. The DNA for the CDR3 is TGTGCCAGCAGCTGGAAGGGAGAAAGTCTCGAGACGCAGTATTTT. Encoded protein: CASSWKGESLETQYF.

The chain links TRBV6-5 to TRBJ1-2; D unresolved. From germline, CDR1 is MNHEY and CDR2 SVGAGI. The CDR3 consists of 16 residues. The ends were cut back, 0 bases at V and 7 bases at J, with 18 bases in the middle. The CDR3 loop is CASSYSDPSTTGGYTF. As DNA, the CDR3 is TGTGCCAGCAGTTACTCGGACCCTTCGACTACGGGTGGCTACACCTTC.

This clone was picked up one time. This rearrangement joins TRBV3-1 (or the pseudogene TRBV3-2) to TRBJ2-7; tentatively, D is TRBD2 (6 bases). Germline V CDR1 and CDR2: LGHDT, YNNKEL (reference sequence). The CDR3 totals 15 residues. V dropped 2 bases and J dropped 2 bases, with 13 bases sitting between them. CDR3 in DNA: TGTGCCAGCAGCCAAAAAGGGACTCCCACCTACGAGCAGTACTTC. Translating gives CASSQKGTPTYEQYF.

The chain links TRBV27 to TRBJ1-5, with TRBD1 matching over 8 bases. This CDR3 has 13 amino acids. Germline trimming cut 4 bases from V and 7 bases from J; bases unmatched to any gene: 3. The V gene's germline CDR1 is MNHEY and CDR2 SMNVEV (reference sequence). CDR3: CASSWSGGQPQHF. The CDR3 DNA is TGTGCCAGCAGTTGGTCAGGGGGCCAGCCCCAGCATTTT.

The chain employs TRBV6-2 or TRBV6-3 and TRBJ1-4; a possible D gene is TRBD1 (5 bases). V was pared by 5 bases and J by 10 bases, with 14 bases between. CDR3 length equals 13 residues. Germline V gene lookup returns CDR1 MNHEY and CDR2 SVGEGT. The CDR3 loop reads CASSPPGLGKLFF. The CDR3 DNA sequence: TGTGCCAGCAGTCCGCCGGGACTCGGAAAACTGTTTTTT.

CDR3 protein: CASSPRGSGGEQYF. The CDR3 DNA reads TGTGCCAGCAGCCCCCGGGGTAGCGGGGGCGAGCAGTACTTC. The chain joins TRBV3-1 (or the pseudogene TRBV3-2) to TRBJ2-7; TRBD2 matches at 9 bases. Unmatched junction bases numbered 7, after V lost 4 bases and J lost 6 bases. The CDR3 covers 14 residues. Germline lookup yields CDR1 LGHDT and CDR2 YNNKEL (reference sequence).

CDR3 protein: CASSVGLAGGSYSYNEQFF. Written as DNA, the CDR3 is TGTGCCAGCAGCGTAGGACTAGCGGGAGGGTCGTACTCCTACAATGAGCAGTTCTTC. The chain combines TRBV9 with TRBJ2-1; 14 positions agree with TRBD2. This CDR3 comprises 19 residues. Germline values: CDR1 SGDLS, CDR2 YYNGEE. V trimming: 0 bases; J trimming: 0 bases; junction bases outside the gene matches: 5.

The genes are TRBV11-2 and TRBJ2-3, with TRBD2 matching over 9 bases. CDR1 SGHAT and CDR2 FQNNGV come from the germline V gene. This CDR3 has 15 amino acids. V shed 5 bases, J shed 3 bases, and the junction held 6 bases outside the gene matches. DNA of the CDR3: TGTGCCAGCAGCATTAGCGGGAGTGATACAGATACGCAGTATTTT. This gives the protein CASSISGSDTDTQYF.

The chain carries TRBV25-1 and TRBJ2-7, with TRBD1 matching 7 bases. Germline CDR1 MGHDK, CDR2 SYGVNS. V trimming: 5 bases; J trimming: 3 bases; junction bases outside the gene matches: 10. The CDR3 spans 15 residues. This chain's CDR3 is CASSSLDREGYEQYF. The CDR3 region has the DNA TGTGCCAGCAGTTCGCTCGACAGGGAAGGCTACGAGCAGTACTTC.

This clone turned up a few times. The genes are TRBV18 and TRBJ1-1; 9 bases map to TRBD1. V lost 3 bases to trimming and J lost 5 bases; unmatched junction nucleotides: 7. Germline V CDR1 and CDR2: KGHSH, LQKENI. The CDR3 contains 15 residues. The CDR3: CASSPTGTGTTEAFF. The CDR3 nucleotides are TGTGCCAGCTCACCTACCGGGACAGGGACGACTGAAGCTTTCTTT.

The table lists this clone with a count of one. Other DNA sequences of this sample code for an identical CDR3. V and J are TRBV27 and TRBJ2-7, with 7 bases matching TRBD1. This CDR3 spans 14 amino acids. CDR1 and CDR2 from the germline V gene are MNHEY and SMNVEV (reference sequence). The ends lost 6 bases at V and 2 bases at J; junction bases unmatched: 7. CDR3 in amino acids: CASRTGTGAYEQYF. Here the CDR3 DNA reads TGTGCCAGCAGGACCGGAACAGGGGCCTACGAGCAGTACTTC.

The CDR3 spells CASSPGQNYGYTF. In DNA, the CDR3 is TGTGCCAGCAGCCCGGGACAGAACTATGGCTACACCTTC. This rearrangement joins TRBV14 to TRBJ1-2; 7 bases map to TRBD1. Germline CDR1 and CDR2: SGHDN and FVKESK. V was clipped by 4 bases and J by 2 bases; unmatched bases: 1. The CDR3 covers 13 residues.

CDR3 residues: CATSPGQGKNTQYF. Written as DNA, the CDR3 is TGTGCCACCAGTCCGGGACAGGGGAAGAATACGCAGTATTTT. V usage is TRBV24-1 and J usage is TRBJ2-3, with 10 positions matching TRBD1. V lost 6 bases and J lost 7; bases outside the gene matches: 6. The CDR3 spans 14 residues. Germline values: CDR1 KGHDR, CDR2 SFDVKD.

V is TRBV30 and J is TRBJ1-5; the D is unclear. Trimming shortened V by 3 bases and J by 4 bases, and 10 bases separated the two germline ends. The CDR3 runs to 13 residues. Germline V gene data show CDR1 as GTSNPN and CDR2 as SVGIG (reference sequence). The CDR3 nucleotides are TGTGCCTGGAGCGAAACGCGGAATCAGCCCCAGCATTTT. Protein sequence: CAWSETRNQPQHF.

The chain links TRBV4-1 to TRBJ2-2; 8 bases are shared with TRBD2. The V gene's germline CDR1 is MGHRA and CDR2 YSYEKL. The CDR3 has 17 amino acids. The V gene end was trimmed by 0 bases and the J gene end by 5 bases; junction bases not matched to a gene: 8. The CDR3 loop is CASSQEGREGRTGELFF. The CDR3, as DNA: TGCGCCAGCAGCCAAGAAGGACGGGAGGGTCGGACCGGGGAGCTGTTTTTT.

The chain has TRBV4-2 and TRBJ2-7; 11 bases match TRBD2. V gave up 2 bases and J gave up 3 bases; unmatched junction bases: 6. Germline values: CDR1 LGHNA, CDR2 YNFKEQ. The CDR3 runs 16 residues. CDR3 sequence reads: CASSQLLAGEFYEQYF. In nucleotides, the CDR3 is TGTGCCAGCAGCCAACTACTAGCGGGAGAATTCTACGAGCAGTACTTC.

This clone was counted once. The chain links TRBV7-9 to TRBJ2-5, with 9 bases fitting TRBD2. J gave up 4 bases and V 5 bases, and 11 bases lay outside the gene matches. The CDR3 covers 16 residues. Germline CDR1 and CDR2: SEHNR and FQNEAQ (reference sequence). The CDR3 DNA reads TGTGCCAGCAGCCCAAAAGCGGGAGGAGGTGGAGAGACCCAGTACTTC. Its translation: CASSPKAGGGGETQYF.

This sequence joins TRBV6-5 and TRBJ1-6, with TRBD1 matching 8 bases. The germline gives CDR1 MNHEY, CDR2 SVGAGI. The CDR3 has 15 amino acids. The trim removed 5 bases at V and 10 bases at J, leaving 10 bases unmatched. In DNA, the CDR3 is TGTGCCAGCAGTCCAGGGGGCGTAACAGGGTCACCCCTCCACTTT. Translating it yields CASSPGGVTGSPLHF.

This chain connects TRBV5-6 to TRBJ1-4; D remains unclear. Germline assignment: CDR1 SGHDT and CDR2 YYEEEE. Trimming shortened V by 3 bases and J by 1 base, and 7 bases separated the two germline ends. The CDR3 sequence is 14 residues long. The DNA for the CDR3 is TGTGCCAGCAGCTCGGGAGTAACTAATGAAAAACTGTTTTTT. Its protein product is CASSSGVTNEKLFF.

This sequence joins TRBV11-2 and TRBJ2-1, with 10 bases aligning to TRBD2. This CDR3 has 18 amino acids. With 1 base clipped from V and 9 bases from J, the junction kept 15 bases outside the gene matches. Germline CDR1 reads SGHAT; CDR2 reads FQNNGV. Here the CDR3 reads CASSLVASGSFLVGEQFF. As DNA, the CDR3 is TGTGCCAGCAGCTTAGTAGCTAGCGGGAGTTTCCTGGTGGGTGAGCAGTTCTTC.